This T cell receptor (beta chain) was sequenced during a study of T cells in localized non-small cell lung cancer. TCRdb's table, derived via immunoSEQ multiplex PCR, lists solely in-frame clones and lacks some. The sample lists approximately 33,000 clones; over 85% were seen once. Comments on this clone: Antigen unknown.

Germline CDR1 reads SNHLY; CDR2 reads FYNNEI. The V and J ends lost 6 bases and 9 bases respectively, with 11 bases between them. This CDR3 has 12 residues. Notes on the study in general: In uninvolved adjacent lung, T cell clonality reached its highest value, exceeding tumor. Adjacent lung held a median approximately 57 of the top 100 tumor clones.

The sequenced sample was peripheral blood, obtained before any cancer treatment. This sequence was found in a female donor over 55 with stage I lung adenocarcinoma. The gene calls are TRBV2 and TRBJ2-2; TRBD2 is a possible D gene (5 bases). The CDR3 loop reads CASRDSPRELFF. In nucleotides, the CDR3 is TGTGCCAGCAGGGACTCCCCTCGGGAGCTGTTTTTT.